The 26 T cell receptor beta chains reported below all come from one sample, sequenced in a study of T cell therapy product for transplant patients. The assay was immunoSEQ multiplex PCR, and TCRdb's table has in-frame clones only and misses some. The table includes some 450 clones, 60% detected once. Sample label represents: approximately 20 nM rapamycin added during CMV-specific T-cell product expansion (Rapa-TCP). Label denotes: CMVpp65/IE-1-reactive T cells enriched by IFNgamma capture and expanded in vitro. PBMCs were stimulated for less than seven hours with overlapping CMV pp65 and IE-1 peptide pools at approximately 0.53 ug/ml each. Cells producing IFNgamma after CMV stimulation were positively selected by IFNgamma secretion assay. For 20 to 25 days, enriched IFNgamma+ cells were expanded with irradiated autologous feeders and either IL-7/IL-15 or IL-2. Antigens of these TCRs are unknown. Material: a sorted cell population cultured from PBMCs. The source of these receptors is an adult in good health.

The chain combines TRBV28 with TRBJ2-1; possibly TRBD1 for D (6 bases). Germline V gene sequence: CDR1 MDHEN, CDR2 SYDVKM. The CDR3 spans 17 residues. The ends were cut back, 5 bases at V and 1 base at J, with 18 bases in the middle. CDR3 protein: CASSPLDQGRSYNEQFF. Here the CDR3 DNA reads TGTGCCAGCAGTCCCTTAGACCAGGGGCGGTCCTACAATGAGCAGTTCTTC.

The rearrangement joins TRBV4-1 to TRBJ2-5; D not resolved. The CDR3 has 13 amino acids. From germline, CDR1 is MGHRA and CDR2 YSYEKL. V lost 1 base and J lost 4, with 7 bases in between. DNA of the CDR3: TGCGCCAGCAGCCAAGCGGAGCGAGAGACCCAGTACTTC. This translates into CASSQAERETQYF.

The chain joins TRBV5-1 to TRBJ2-7, with no clear D. The CDR3 sequence is 15 residues long. Trimming shortened V by 0 bases and J by 2 bases, and 12 bases separated the two germline ends. Germline V gene sequence: CDR1 SGHRS, CDR2 YFSETQ. The CDR3 DNA reads as TGCGCCAGCAGCTTGGAGGTAGCCGGACCCTACGAGCAGTACTTC. It is translated as CASSLEVAGPYEQYF.

The rearrangement uses TRBV19 and TRBJ2-1, with unresolved D. This CDR3 is 12 amino acids long. Looked up from germline, CDR1 is LNHDA and CDR2 is SQIVND (reference sequence). The V gene lost 9 bases and the J gene lost 5 bases, with 11 bases spanning the gap. CDR3 residues: CASHDWDNEQFF. CDR3 bases: TGTGCCAGCCACGACTGGGACAATGAGCAGTTCTTC.

The V gene is TRBV2, the J gene TRBJ1-1; D not certain. Trimming took off 8 bases at V and 0 bases at J, with 13 bases between the two ends. This CDR3 has 14 amino acids. Germline CDR1 and CDR2: SNHLY and FYNNEI. The CDR3 DNA sequence: TGTGCCAGCTTCCAGACGGAACTGAACACTGAAGCTTTCTTT. As protein: CASFQTELNTEAFF. Combining the CDR3 with reference TRBV2 and TRBJ1-1 gives the whole variable domain EPEVTQTPSHQVTQMGQEVILRCVPISNHLYFYWYRQILGQKVEFLVSFYNNEISEKSEIFDDQFSVERPDGSNFTLKIRSTKLEDSAMYFCASFQTELNTEAFFGQGTRLTVV.

The V and J genes are TRBV30 and TRBJ1-3; tentatively, D is TRBD1 (5 bases). This CDR3 region has 17 residues. Trimming stripped 4 bases from V and 0 bases from J, with 19 bases between. CDR1 is GTSNPN and CDR2 is SVGIG in the germline V gene (reference sequence). The CDR3 region has the DNA TGTGCCTGGAAAATCACCGGGGGTAGGGGCTCTGGAAACACCATATATTTT. Translating it yields CAWKITGGRGSGNTIYF. The full variable domain, its missing parts supplied by reference TRBV30 and TRBJ1-3, is SQTIHQWPATLVQPVGSPLSLECTVEGTSNPNLYWYRQAAGRGLQLLFYSVGIGQISSEVPQNLSASRPQDRQFILSSKKLLLSDSGFYLCAWKITGGRGSGNTIYFGEGSWLTVV.

The rearrangement links TRBV6-1 to TRBJ2-2; either TRBD1 or TRBD2 may supply D (5 bases each). V dropped 1 base and J dropped 5 bases, with 8 bases sitting between them. The CDR3 extends over 14 amino acids. The germline V gene encodes CDR1 MNHNS and CDR2 SASEGT. CDR3: CASSEDGGTGELFF. In nucleotides, the CDR3 is TGTGCCAGCAGTGAAGATGGGGGAACCGGGGAGCTGTTTTTT.

The chain is built from TRBV6-5 and TRBJ2-7; D might be TRBD1 or TRBD2, each matching 5 bases. Germline-derived CDR1 and CDR2 are MNHEY and SVGAGI. The CDR3 runs 13 residues. The V and J ends lost 3 bases and 2 bases respectively, with 8 bases between them. The CDR3 loop reads CASSYPGPYEQYF. The CDR3 coding sequence is TGTGCCAGCAGTTATCCGGGGCCCTACGAGCAGTACTTC.

The CDR3 DNA reads as TGCAGCGTTGAGTCAAACCCGAATCAGCCCCAGCATTTT. Translation: CSVESNPNQPQHF. This sequence joins TRBV29-1 and TRBJ1-5; no clear D gene. CDR3 size: 13 residues. Germline lookup yields CDR1 SQVTM and CDR2 ANQGSEA. V was shortened by 3 bases and J by 4 bases, with 10 bases between the two germline ends.

This clone was observed a handful of times. This chain joins TRBV6-5 and TRBJ2-3; no clear D. The CDR3 spans 15 residues. Trimming pared 0 bases from V and 3 bases from J, leaving 10 bases between. Germline values: CDR1 MNHEY, CDR2 SVGAGI. CDR3 residues: CASSYSMTGTDTQYF. The CDR3 nucleotides are TGTGCCAGCAGTTACTCTATGACTGGTACAGATACGCAGTATTTT.

The chain joins TRBV27 to TRBJ2-7; 11 nucleotides align to TRBD2. J lost 2 bases, V lost 6 bases, and 3 bases had no gene match. This CDR3 has 14 amino acids. Germline lookup yields CDR1 MNHEY and CDR2 SMNVEV (reference sequence). Here the CDR3 reads CASRLAGEAYEQYF. The CDR3, as DNA: TGTGCCAGCAGACTAGCGGGGGAGGCCTACGAGCAGTACTTC.

There are a few counts of this clone. The V gene is TRBV23-1, the J gene TRBJ1-5; 11 nucleotides match TRBD1. TRBV23-1 is treated as an ORF (open reading frame) with a function not yet certain. The V and J ends lost 0 bases and 7 bases, in that order; junction bases with no gene match: 5. The CDR3 is made up of 16 amino acids. CDR3 sequence: CASSQSYGQGAQPQHF. DNA for the CDR3: TGCGCCAGCAGTCAATCATACGGACAGGGGGCCCAGCCCCAGCATTTT.

Comment on this clone: The junction and the germline gene differ at one end; a read error may be behind it. Within the sample, other DNA sequences also encode this same CDR3. This chain uses TRBV28 with TRBJ2-7, with D tentatively TRBD2 (6 bases). The germline V gene has CDR1 MDHEN and CDR2 SYDVKM. CDR3 length equals 14 residues. CDR3 region: CASNLPGGAYEQYF. The CDR3 coding sequence is TGCGCCAGCAACCTACCGGGCGGGGCCTACGAGCAGTACTTC.

This chain links TRBV6-5 with TRBJ2-2; D is ambiguous. Germline V lookup: CDR1 MNHEY, CDR2 SVGAGI. This CDR3 region has 12 residues. Trimming removed 1 base from V and 3 bases from J, with 0 bases in between. CDR3 bases: TGTGCCAGCAGTTACTACACCGGGGAGCTGTTTTTT. This codes for CASSYYTGELFF.

The J gene is TRBJ2-2, the V gene TRBV9; maybe TRBD1 (5 bases). Germline CDR1 reads SGDLS; CDR2 reads YYNGEE. Trimming shortened V by 0 bases and J by 4 bases, and 10 bases separated the two germline ends. This CDR3 is 15 amino acids long. Written as DNA, the CDR3 is TGTGCCAGCAGCGTAGGCAGGGTAGGCACCGGGGAGCTGTTTTTT. As protein: CASSVGRVGTGELFF.

This clone is classed as large. The chain combines TRBV19 with TRBJ2-2; maybe TRBD1 (6 bases). Looked up from germline, CDR1 is LNHDA and CDR2 is SQIVND (reference sequence). The CDR3 runs 13 residues. Trimming removed 1 base at V and 6 bases at J, with 6 bases between. The CDR3 region has the DNA TGTGCCAGTAGTATAGCAGGGGCCGGGGAGCTGTTTTTT. Its protein product is CASSIAGAGELFF.

This clone was detected a few times. The rearrangement uses TRBV6-1 and TRBJ2-7, with 7 nucleotides matching TRBD1. The CDR3 has 17 amino acids. CDR1 is MNHNS and CDR2 is SASEGT in the germline V gene. Trimming cost V 3 bases and J 5 bases; bases outside gene matches: 16. In nucleotides, the CDR3 is TGTGCCAGCAGTGAGCCTTCCGACAGGGTATTTAACGACGAGCAGTACTTC. Its translation is CASSEPSDRVFNDEQYF.

The chain employs TRBV7-7 and TRBJ2-5, with D perhaps TRBD2 (6 bases). The V gene lost 5 bases and the J gene lost 5 bases, with 6 bases spanning the gap. This CDR3 comprises 11 residues. CDR1 is SSHAT, CDR2 FNYEAQ, per germline (reference sequence). The CDR3 nucleotides read TGTGCCAGCAGCCGGGGGGAGACCCAGTACTTC. Protein product: CASSRGETQYF.

In its sample, this clone ranks as large. The genes are TRBV6-5 and TRBJ2-1; the D gene is possibly TRBD1 (6 bases). Between the trimmed V and J ends, which lost 2 bases and 10 bases, there was a span of 12 bases. Germline loops: CDR1 MNHEY, CDR2 SVGAGI. This CDR3 is 13 amino acids long. CDR3: CASSYAGQSEQFF. Here the CDR3 DNA reads TGTGCCAGCAGTTACGCAGGACAGAGCGAGCAGTTCTTC.

There are a few counts of this clone. V usage is TRBV7-2 and J usage is TRBJ1-2; possibly TRBD1 for D (5 bases). This CDR3 has 14 amino acids. Germline V lookup: CDR1 SGHTA, CDR2 FQGNSA. The ends were cut back, 4 bases at V and 3 bases at J, with 12 bases in the middle. The CDR3 DNA reads as TGTGCCAGCAGCTGGGTGGGACGGGACTATGGCTACACCTTC. Amino acids: CASSWVGRDYGYTF.

By its share, this clone is large. The chain recombines TRBV6-1 with TRBJ2-3; possible D gene TRBD1, 5 bases. Per germline, CDR1 MNHNS and CDR2 SASEGT. With 5 bases removed from V and 2 bases from J, the gap between germline ends came to 14 bases. This CDR3 is 15 amino acids long. The CDR3 is CASSSGTGATDTQYF. In DNA form, the CDR3 reads TGTGCCAGCAGTTCGGGCACTGGGGCCACAGATACGCAGTATTTT.

The chain links TRBV7-9 to TRBJ1-2; TRBD1 is a possible D gene (5 bases). The V gene lost 8 bases and the J gene lost 4 bases, with 23 bases spanning the gap. The CDR3 has 16 amino acids. The germline gives CDR1 SEHNR, CDR2 FQNEAQ (reference sequence). The CDR3 sequence: CASSLGQGLRRYGYTF. The DNA for the CDR3 is TGTGCCAGCTCACTGGGGCAGGGACTTCGGCGCTATGGCTACACCTTC.

The chain has TRBV19 and TRBJ1-1, with D possibly matching TRBD1 (5 bases). CDR1 and CDR2 from the germline V gene are LNHDA and SQIVND (reference sequence). The CDR3 is made up of 16 amino acids. The ends were cut back, 3 bases at V and 4 bases at J, with 18 bases in the middle. This CDR3 is CASSILGGGPSTEAFF. The CDR3 bases are TGTGCCAGTAGTATTCTAGGTGGGGGACCCAGCACTGAAGCTTTCTTT.

Here the CDR3 DNA reads TGTGCCTGGAGTGTAAACAGGGGAGATCAGCCCCAGCATTTT. Its protein is CAWSVNRGDQPQHF. The chain carries TRBV30 and TRBJ1-5; 7 bases match TRBD1. Germline CDR1 is GTSNPN and CDR2 is SVGIG (reference sequence). Losses at the gene ends were 0 bases for V and 5 bases for J; bases not matched to a gene: 4. The CDR3 loop spans 14 amino acids.

The chain couples TRBV29-1 to TRBJ1-2; D possibly corresponds to TRBD1 (5 bases). Trimming cost V 0 bases and J 5 bases, with 13 bases left between them. The CDR3 loop spans 14 amino acids. CDR1 and CDR2 (germline): SQVTM, ANQGSEA. CDR3 DNA sequence: TGCAGCGTTGAAGAGGGGGGACGGCAGTATGGCTACACCTTC. Protein sequence: CSVEEGGRQYGYTF. The full variable domain, its missing parts supplied by reference TRBV29-1 and TRBJ1-2, is SAVISQKPSRDICQRGTSLTIQCQVDSQVTMMFWYRQQPGQSLTLIATANQGSEATYESGFVIDKFPISRPNLTFSTLTVSNMSPEDSSIYLCSVEEGGRQYGYTFGSGTRLTVV.

The chain combines TRBV5-4 with TRBJ2-1; 9 bases line up with TRBD1. Trimming at V came to 3 bases and at J to 6 bases, leaving 10 bases not matched to a gene. The CDR3 is 16 amino acids. Germline V CDR1 and CDR2: SGHNT, YYREEE (reference sequence). The CDR3 loop reads CASSSKDRGRGNEQFF. Here the CDR3 DNA reads TGTGCCAGCAGCTCGAAAGACAGGGGGAGAGGCAATGAGCAGTTCTTC.